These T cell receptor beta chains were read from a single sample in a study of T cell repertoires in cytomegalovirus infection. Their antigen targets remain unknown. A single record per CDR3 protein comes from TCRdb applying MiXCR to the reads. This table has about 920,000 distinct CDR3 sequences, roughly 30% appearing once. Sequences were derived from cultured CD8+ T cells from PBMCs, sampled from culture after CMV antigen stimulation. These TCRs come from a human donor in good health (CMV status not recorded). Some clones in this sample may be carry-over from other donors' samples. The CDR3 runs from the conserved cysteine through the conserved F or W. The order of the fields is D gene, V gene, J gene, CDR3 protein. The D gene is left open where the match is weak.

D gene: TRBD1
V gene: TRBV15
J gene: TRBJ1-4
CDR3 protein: CATSQDRSAEKLFF

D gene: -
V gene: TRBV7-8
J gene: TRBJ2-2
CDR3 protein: CASNAPPRDTGELFF

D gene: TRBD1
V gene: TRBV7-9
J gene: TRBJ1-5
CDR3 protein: CASSLATGDGQPQHF

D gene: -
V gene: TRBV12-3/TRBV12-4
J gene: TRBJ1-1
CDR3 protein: CASTIGYPGFSNTEAFF

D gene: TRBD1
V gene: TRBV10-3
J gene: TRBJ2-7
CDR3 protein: CAISEGQGADNEQYF

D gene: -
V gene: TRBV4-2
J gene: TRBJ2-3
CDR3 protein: CASSQDITADTQYF

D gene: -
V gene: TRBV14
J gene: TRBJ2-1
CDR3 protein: CTSSLDRNNEQFF

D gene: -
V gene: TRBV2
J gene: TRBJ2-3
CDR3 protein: CASIGEYTDTQYF

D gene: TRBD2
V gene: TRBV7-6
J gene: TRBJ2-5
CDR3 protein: CASSLEPSGGASETQYF

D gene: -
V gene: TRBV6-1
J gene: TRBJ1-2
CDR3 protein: CASSESGAGNGYTF

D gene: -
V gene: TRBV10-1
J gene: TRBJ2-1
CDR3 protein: CASSVGLYSYNEQFF

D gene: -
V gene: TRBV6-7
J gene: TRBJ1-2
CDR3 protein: CAWTLNYGYTF

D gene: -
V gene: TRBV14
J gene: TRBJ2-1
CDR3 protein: CASSQETISFNEQFF

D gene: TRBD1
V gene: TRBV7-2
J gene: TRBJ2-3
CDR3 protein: CASSDTTGDADTQYF

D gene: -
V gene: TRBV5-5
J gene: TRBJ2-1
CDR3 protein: CASSLRARDEQFF

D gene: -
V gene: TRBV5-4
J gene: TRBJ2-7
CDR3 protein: CASSSGGQAYEQYF

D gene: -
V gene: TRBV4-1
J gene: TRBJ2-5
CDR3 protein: CASSQDWTSQETQYF

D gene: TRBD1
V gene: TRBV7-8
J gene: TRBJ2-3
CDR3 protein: CASSQKTGGEITQYF

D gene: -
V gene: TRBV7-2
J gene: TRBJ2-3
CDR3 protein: CASSSVAGAYTDTQYF

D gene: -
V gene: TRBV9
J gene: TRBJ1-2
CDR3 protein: CASSPGRHYGYTF

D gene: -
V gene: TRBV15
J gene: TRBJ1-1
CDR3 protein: CATSRYESGNTEAFF

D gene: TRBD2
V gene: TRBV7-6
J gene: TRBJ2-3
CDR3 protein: CASSSTSGGAWDTQYF

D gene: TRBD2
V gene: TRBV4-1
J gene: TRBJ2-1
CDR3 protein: CASSQEGGGTGNEQFF

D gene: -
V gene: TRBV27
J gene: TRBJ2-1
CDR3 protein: CASSIPDTSNEQFF